Below are 20 T cell receptor beta chains sequenced from a single sample in a study of blood T cell repertoires in COVID-19. Only in-frame clones appear in the TCRdb table, and some are missing; sequencing was by immunoSEQ multiplex PCR. Counted here are more than 25,000 clones, about nine tenths occurring once; the ten biggest clones make up more than 5%. Specimen: peripheral blood. These TCRs come from a man aged 55 to 70 with active COVID-19.

The chain links TRBV2 to TRBJ1-5; no clear D gene. This CDR3 is built from 15 residues. Germline values: CDR1 SNHLY, CDR2 FYNNEI. With 7 bases removed from V and 0 bases from J, the gap between germline ends came to 13 bases. Written as DNA, the CDR3 is TGTGCCAGCACCTTAGGGAGAGATAGCAATCAGCCCCAGCATTTT. This sequence encodes CASTLGRDSNQPQHF.

V is TRBV5-1 and J is TRBJ2-1, with 9 nucleotides matching TRBD2. The CDR3 has 16 residues. The germline gives CDR1 SGHRS, CDR2 YFSETQ. The V gene end was trimmed by 5 bases and the J gene end by 0 bases; junction bases not matched to a gene: 6. The CDR3 coding sequence is TGCGCCAGCAGTCCTAGCGGGGTCAGCTCCTACAATGAGCAGTTCTTC. Its translation: CASSPSGVSSYNEQFF.

The V and J genes are TRBV9 and TRBJ2-5; 12 nucleotides line up with TRBD2. The junction had 5 bases not matched to a gene; V was cut back by 0 bases and J by 5 bases. Germline CDR1 reads SGDLS; CDR2 reads YYNGEE. This CDR3 has 16 amino acids. For the CDR3, the DNA is TGTGCCAGCAGCGTAGCGTCTAGCGGGGGGGCGGAGACCCAGTACTTC. This encodes CASSVASSGGAETQYF. The full variable domain, rest sourced from reference TRBV9 and TRBJ2-5, is DSGVTQTPKHLITATGQRVTLRCSPRSGDLSVYWYQQSLDQGLQFLIQYYNGEERAKGNILERFSAQQFPDLHSELNLSSLELGDSALYFCASSVASSGGAETQYFGPGTRLLVL.

The chain carries TRBV3-1 (or the pseudogene TRBV3-2) and TRBJ1-3, with 8 bases fitting TRBD1. Germline CDR1 is LGHDT and CDR2 is YNNKEL (reference sequence). The CDR3 totals 16 residues. V was clipped by 1 base and J by 2 bases; unmatched bases: 4. In DNA form, the CDR3 reads TGTGCCAGCAGCCAAGGGACAGGGAGGGCTGGAAACACCATATATTTT. Protein product: CASSQGTGRAGNTIYF.

The gene calls are TRBV10-3 and TRBJ2-2; a weak D match, TRBD1 (6 bases). The germline V gene has CDR1 ENHRY and CDR2 SYGVKD. This CDR3 is built from 16 residues. Trimming stripped 2 bases from V and 2 bases from J, with 12 bases between. The CDR3 is CAISETGQSNTGELFF. The CDR3 coding sequence is TGTGCCATCAGTGAGACGGGACAATCTAACACCGGGGAGCTGTTTTTT.

This clone was recorded only once. The V call is TRBV6-1, the J call TRBJ2-7; tentative D call: TRBD2 (5 bases). The CDR3 contains 14 residues. Germline V CDR1 and CDR2: MNHNS, SASEGT. Trimming left V 1 base short and J 2 bases short, with 9 bases between. The CDR3 loop reads CASSEVGSAYEQYF. In nucleotides, the CDR3 is TGTGCCAGCAGTGAAGTGGGTAGCGCCTACGAGCAGTACTTC.

The V call is TRBV10-3, the J call TRBJ2-5, with TRBD2 identical over 12 bases. The CDR3 runs 15 residues. J gave up 2 bases and V 10 bases, and 8 bases lay outside the gene matches. Germline V gene data show CDR1 as ENHRY and CDR2 as SYGVKD. CDR3 protein: CATSLAGGSQETQYF. The CDR3 coding sequence is TGTGCCACCTCACTAGCGGGGGGTTCACAAGAGACCCAGTACTTC.

CDR3 sequence reads: CASSQGGGGYGYTF. The CDR3 DNA sequence: TGCGCCAGCAGCCAAGGTGGGGGAGGGTATGGCTACACCTTC. This rearrangement joins TRBV4-1 to TRBJ1-2, with D perhaps TRBD1 (5 bases). CDR3 size: 14 residues. V lost 1 base, J lost 5 bases, and 11 bases lay in between. The germline V gene encodes CDR1 MGHRA and CDR2 YSYEKL.

This chain joins TRBV28 and TRBJ2-5, with a possible D match to TRBD2 (5 bases). This CDR3 contains 13 residues. Germline V CDR1 and CDR2: MDHEN, SYDVKM. The V and J ends lost 7 bases and 2 bases respectively, with 11 bases between them. The CDR3 here is CASTIGGQETQYF. The CDR3 DNA follows: TGTGCCAGCACTATTGGAGGTCAAGAGACCCAGTACTTC.

The CDR3 bases are TGTGCCAGCAGGAGTCTACTACAGGCTGGCTCTGGGGCCAACGTCCTGACTTTC. It yields the protein CASRSLLQAGSGANVLTF. V is TRBV7-9 and J is TRBJ2-6; D is perhaps TRBD1 (5 bases). Per germline, CDR1 SEHNR and CDR2 FQNEAQ (reference sequence). This CDR3 region has 18 residues. V was pared by 6 bases and J by 0 bases, with 18 bases between.

The J gene is TRBJ2-1, the V gene TRBV5-1, with no clear D. The CDR3 is 15 residues long. Looked up from germline, CDR1 is SGHRS and CDR2 is YFSETQ. The germline V and J ends were trimmed by 0 bases and 0 bases, with 7 bases remaining between them. The CDR3 DNA reads TGCGCCAGCAGCTTGGCAGGCAGCTCCTACAATGAGCAGTTCTTC. It specifies CASSLAGSSYNEQFF.

This chain uses TRBV6-4 with TRBJ2-3; 10 bases line up with TRBD2. Trimming removed 3 bases from V and 1 base from J; junction bases left unmatched: 4. CDR3 length: 16 residues. Germline V gene data show CDR1 as MRHNA and CDR2 as SNTAGT. CDR3 sequence: CASSEVAGGGTDTQYF. DNA of the CDR3: TGTGCCAGCAGTGAGGTAGCGGGGGGCGGCACAGATACGCAGTATTTT.

The V gene is TRBV30, the J gene TRBJ1-6, with D maybe TRBD1 (6 bases). Trimming removed 4 bases from V and 4 bases from J, with 14 bases in between. This CDR3 comprises 15 residues. The germline gives CDR1 GTSNPN, CDR2 SVGIG (reference sequence). This CDR3 is CAWMGTRTYNSPLHF. The CDR3 DNA reads TGTGCCTGGATGGGGACAAGGACTTATAATTCACCCCTCCACTTT.

The CDR3 protein is CSVAGPSDTGELFF. The CDR3 DNA is TGCAGCGTTGCAGGGCCCTCAGACACCGGGGAGCTGTTTTTT. The chain has TRBV29-1 and TRBJ2-2; tentative D call: TRBD1 (5 bases). Germline V lookup: CDR1 SQVTM, CDR2 ANQGSEA. The V end lost 4 bases, the J end lost 3 bases, and 12 bases lay between the germline ends. This CDR3 has 14 residues.

This chain links TRBV18 with TRBJ1-6; 7 bases are a match to TRBD1. Trimming took 1 base from V and 6 from J; bases not matched to a gene: 6. The CDR3 sequence is 16 residues long. Germline CDR1 KGHSH, CDR2 LQKENI. DNA for the CDR3: TGTGCCAGCTCACCACGACAGGGAGACAGTAATTCACCCCTCCACTTT. This sequence encodes CASSPRQGDSNSPLHF.

The genes are TRBV19 and TRBJ1-5, with 8 bases that match TRBD1. Losses at the gene ends were 9 bases for V and 4 bases for J; bases not matched to a gene: 11. The CDR3 extends over 15 amino acids. Germline assignment: CDR1 LNHDA and CDR2 SQIVND (reference sequence). CDR3 in DNA: TGTGCCAGCAGAAATCAGGGGGCGGGTAATCAGCCCCAGCATTTT. Residues: CASRNQGAGNQPQHF. The full variable domain, rest sourced from reference TRBV19 and TRBJ1-5, is DGGITQSPKYLFRKEGQNVTLSCEQNLNHDAMYWYRQDPGQGLRLIYYSQIVNDFQKGDIAEGYSVSREKKESFPLTVTSAQKNPTAFYLCASRNQGAGNQPQHFGDGTRLSIL.

The chain carries TRBV4-1 and TRBJ2-1; a weak D match, TRBD2 (6 bases). Trimming shortened V by 0 bases and J by 9 bases, and 15 bases separated the two germline ends. The CDR3 extends over 15 amino acids. CDR1 and CDR2 from the germline V gene are MGHRA and YSYEKL. The CDR3 region is CASSQDSGGTGEQFF. The CDR3 nucleotides are TGCGCCAGCAGCCAAGATAGTGGGGGGACTGGTGAGCAGTTCTTC.

V gene TRBV6-5 combines with J gene TRBJ2-7; 11 nucleotides agree with TRBD1. The CDR3 runs to 16 residues. J was trimmed by 6 bases and V by 3 bases; bases with no gene match: 10. Germline CDR1 and CDR2: MNHEY and SVGAGI. Written as DNA, the CDR3 is TGTGCCAGCAGTTATCAGCAGCCGGGACAGGGGGGCGAGCAGTACTTC. Its protein is CASSYQQPGQGGEQYF.

This chain connects TRBV6-4 to TRBJ1-2, with 10 bases matching TRBD1. V was clipped by 6 bases and J by 7 bases; unmatched bases: 14. CDR1 and CDR2 (germline): MRHNA, SNTAGT. The CDR3 extends over 16 amino acids. DNA for the CDR3: TGTGCCAGCAGCCGAACCGGGACAGGGGTGTGCGCTGGCTACACCTTC. Its translation: CASSRTGTGVCAGYTF.

J is TRBJ2-5 and V is TRBV15, with TRBD1 identical over 8 bases. The CDR3 covers 15 residues. The germline gives CDR1 LNHNV, CDR2 YYDKDF (reference sequence). With 3 bases clipped from V and 6 bases from J, the junction kept 9 bases outside the gene matches. CDR3 amino acids: CATSSEWTGRQTQYF. CDR3 DNA: TGTGCCACCAGCAGTGAGTGGACAGGGAGGCAGACCCAGTACTTC.